Following are 7 T cell receptor beta chains from one sample sequenced in a study of blood T cell repertoires in COVID-19. Assay used: immunoSEQ multiplex PCR; TCRdb lists only in-frame clones, some missing. Found here are approximately 500,000 clones, about 89% of them singletons; the top ten hold about 8.2%. The sequencing sample was made of peripheral blood. The receptors derive from a woman aged 45-65 years with COVID-19, enrolled during active disease.

The chain employs TRBV2 and TRBJ2-7; a weak D match, TRBD1 (6 bases). V dropped 2 bases and J dropped 3 bases, with 14 bases sitting between them. This CDR3 comprises 15 residues. CDR1 SNHLY and CDR2 FYNNEI come from the germline V gene. CDR3 loop: CASSEQQGKIYEQYF. CDR3 coding DNA: TGTGCCAGCAGTGAACAGCAGGGGAAGATCTACGAGCAGTACTTC.

The chain has TRBV27 and TRBJ1-6; D may be TRBD1 (6 bases). CDR1 is MNHEY and CDR2 is SMNVEV in the germline V gene (reference sequence). The ends were cut back, 4 bases at V and 0 bases at J, with 13 bases in the middle. CDR3 length: 17 residues. CDR3 nucleotide sequence: TGTGCCAGCAGTTCAGGGGAAGGACGCTCCTATAATTCACCCCTCCACTTT. Translating gives CASSSGEGRSYNSPLHF.

This chain uses TRBV19 with TRBJ2-3; unclear D gene. The V end was cut by 4 bases, the J end by 2 bases, with 7 bases between. The germline gives CDR1 LNHDA, CDR2 SQIVND (reference sequence). The CDR3 length is 13 residues. In DNA, the CDR3 is TGTGCCAGTAGTACACGGGTCACAGATACGCAGTATTTT. It encodes CASSTRVTDTQYF.

The rearrangement uses TRBV9 and TRBJ1-1, with D tentatively TRBD1 (6 bases). Trimming took 4 bases from V and 0 from J, leaving 19 bases between them. The CDR3 contains 17 residues. Germline V gene sequence: CDR1 SGDLS, CDR2 YYNGEE. The chain's CDR3 is CASSPKGVRTMNTEAFF. The CDR3, as DNA: TGTGCCAGCAGCCCTAAGGGGGTCAGAACGATGAACACTGAAGCTTTCTTT.

J is TRBJ1-2 and V is TRBV11-2; D ambiguous. The V end lost 3 bases, the J end lost 7 bases, and 6 bases lay between the germline ends. The germline V gene encodes CDR1 SGHAT and CDR2 FQNNGV. The CDR3 runs to 11 residues. The chain's CDR3 is CASSFGGGYTF. The CDR3 DNA is TGTGCCAGCAGCTTCGGTGGTGGCTACACCTTC. Combining the CDR3 with reference TRBV11-2 and TRBJ1-2 gives the whole variable domain EAGVAQSPRYKIIEKRQSVAFWCNPISGHATLYWYQQILGQGPKLLIQFQNNGVVDDSQLPKDRFSAERLKGVDSTLKIQPAKLEDSAVYLCASSFGGGYTFGSGTRLTVV.

The chain links TRBV9 to TRBJ2-5; D perhaps matches TRBD2 (6 bases). Germline V CDR1 and CDR2: SGDLS, YYNGEE. The CDR3 runs to 13 residues. Trimming cost V 4 bases and J 2 bases, with 9 bases left between them. This CDR3 is CASSRDFQETQYF. The CDR3 bases are TGTGCCAGCAGCCGGGACTTTCAAGAGACCCAGTACTTC.

The chain employs TRBV7-8 and TRBJ1-1; 9 positions match TRBD1. CDR3 length equals 14 residues. V gave up 4 bases and J gave up 5 bases; unmatched junction bases: 5. Germline-derived CDR1 and CDR2 are SGHVS and FQNEAQ. CDR3 nucleotide sequence: TGTGCCAGCAGCTGGGGGACAGGGAGAACTGAAGCTTTCTTT. It codes for CASSWGTGRTEAFF.